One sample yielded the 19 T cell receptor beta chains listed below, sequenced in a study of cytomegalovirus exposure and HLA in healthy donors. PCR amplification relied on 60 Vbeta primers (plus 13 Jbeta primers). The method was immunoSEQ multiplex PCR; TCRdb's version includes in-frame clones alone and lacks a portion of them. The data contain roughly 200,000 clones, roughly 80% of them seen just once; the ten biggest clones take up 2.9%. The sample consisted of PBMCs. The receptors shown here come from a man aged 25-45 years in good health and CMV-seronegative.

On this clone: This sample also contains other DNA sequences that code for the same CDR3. The CDR3 here is CASSLAGDSYEQYF. The CDR3 region has the DNA TGCGCCAGCAGCTTGGCCGGGGACTCCTACGAGCAGTACTTC. The chain is built from TRBV5-1 and TRBJ2-7, with a weak D call TRBD2 (5 bases). With 0 bases removed from V and 0 bases from J, the gap between germline ends came to 7 bases. The germline gives CDR1 SGHRS, CDR2 YFSETQ. The CDR3 has 14 residues.

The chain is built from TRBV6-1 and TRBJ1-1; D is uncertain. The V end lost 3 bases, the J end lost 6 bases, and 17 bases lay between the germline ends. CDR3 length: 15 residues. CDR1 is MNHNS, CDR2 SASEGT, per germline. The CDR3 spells CASSEPGLPPSEAFF. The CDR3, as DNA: TGTGCCAGCAGTGAGCCTGGCCTTCCCCCATCTGAAGCTTTCTTT.

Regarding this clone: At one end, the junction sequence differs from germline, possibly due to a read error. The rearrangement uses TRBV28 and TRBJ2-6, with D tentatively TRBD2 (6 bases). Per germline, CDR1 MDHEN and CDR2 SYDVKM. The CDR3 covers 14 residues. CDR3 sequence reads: CASTPTGGASVLTF. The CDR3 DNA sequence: TGTGCCAGCACCCCGACCGGAGGGGCCAGCGTCCTGACTTTC.

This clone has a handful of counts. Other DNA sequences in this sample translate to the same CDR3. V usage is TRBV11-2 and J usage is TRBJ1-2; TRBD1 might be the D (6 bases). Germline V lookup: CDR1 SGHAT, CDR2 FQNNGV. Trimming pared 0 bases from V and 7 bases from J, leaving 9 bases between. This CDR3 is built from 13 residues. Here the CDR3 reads CASSLDRGSGYTF. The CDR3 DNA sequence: TGTGCCAGCAGCTTAGATAGGGGGTCTGGCTACACCTTC.

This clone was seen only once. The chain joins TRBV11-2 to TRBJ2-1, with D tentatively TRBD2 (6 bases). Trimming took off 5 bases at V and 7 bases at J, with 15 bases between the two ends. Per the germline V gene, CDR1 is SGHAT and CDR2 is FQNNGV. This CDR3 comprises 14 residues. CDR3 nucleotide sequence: TGTGCCAGCAGCCTGGGAGGCGAGGGGAATGAGCAGTTCTTC. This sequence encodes CASSLGGEGNEQFF.

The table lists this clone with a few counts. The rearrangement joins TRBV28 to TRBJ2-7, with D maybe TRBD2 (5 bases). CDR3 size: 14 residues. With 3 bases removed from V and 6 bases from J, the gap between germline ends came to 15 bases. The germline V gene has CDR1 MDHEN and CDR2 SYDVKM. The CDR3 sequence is CASSLGAFLGEQYF. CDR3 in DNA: TGTGCCAGCAGTTTGGGAGCCTTCTTGGGCGAGCAGTACTTC. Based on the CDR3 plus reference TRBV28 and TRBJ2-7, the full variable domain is DVKVTQSSRYLVKRTGEKVFLECVQDMDHENMFWYRQDPGLGLRLIYFSYDVKMKEKGDIPEGYSVSREKKERFSLILESASTNQTSMYLCASSLGAFLGEQYFGPGTRLTVT.

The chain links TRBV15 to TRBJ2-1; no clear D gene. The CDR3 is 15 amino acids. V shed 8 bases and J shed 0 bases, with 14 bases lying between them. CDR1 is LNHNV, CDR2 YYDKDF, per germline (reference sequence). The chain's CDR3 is CATRPVPSSYNEQFF. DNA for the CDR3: TGTGCCACCCGTCCTGTTCCTAGCTCCTACAATGAGCAGTTCTTC.

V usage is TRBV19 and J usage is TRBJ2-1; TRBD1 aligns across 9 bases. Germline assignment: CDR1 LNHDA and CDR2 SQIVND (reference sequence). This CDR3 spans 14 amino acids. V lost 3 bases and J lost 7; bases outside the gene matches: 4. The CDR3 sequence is CASSITGGLNEQFF. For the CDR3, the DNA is TGTGCCAGTAGTATTACAGGGGGCTTAAATGAGCAGTTCTTC.

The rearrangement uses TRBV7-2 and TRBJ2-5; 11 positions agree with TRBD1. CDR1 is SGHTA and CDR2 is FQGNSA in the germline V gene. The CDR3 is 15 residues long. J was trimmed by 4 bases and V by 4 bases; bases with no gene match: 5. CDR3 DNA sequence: TGTGCCAGCAGCTCCAGGACAGGGGGCTTAGAGACCCAGTACTTC. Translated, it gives CASSSRTGGLETQYF.

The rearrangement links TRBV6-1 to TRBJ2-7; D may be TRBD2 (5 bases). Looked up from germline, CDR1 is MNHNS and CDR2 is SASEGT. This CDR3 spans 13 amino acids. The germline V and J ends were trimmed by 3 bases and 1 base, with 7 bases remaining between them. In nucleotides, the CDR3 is TGTGCCAGCAGTGAGGGAGAGTCCTACGAGCAGTACTTC. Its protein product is CASSEGESYEQYF.

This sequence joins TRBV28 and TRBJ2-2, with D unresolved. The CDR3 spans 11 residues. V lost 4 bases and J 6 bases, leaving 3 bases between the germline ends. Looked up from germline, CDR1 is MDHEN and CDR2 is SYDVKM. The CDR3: CASSSSGELFF. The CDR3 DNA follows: TGTGCCAGCAGTTCCTCCGGGGAGCTGTTTTTT. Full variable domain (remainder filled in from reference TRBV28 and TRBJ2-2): DVKVTQSSRYLVKRTGEKVFLECVQDMDHENMFWYRQDPGLGLRLIYFSYDVKMKEKGDIPEGYSVSREKKERFSLILESASTNQTSMYLCASSSSGELFFGEGSRLTVL.

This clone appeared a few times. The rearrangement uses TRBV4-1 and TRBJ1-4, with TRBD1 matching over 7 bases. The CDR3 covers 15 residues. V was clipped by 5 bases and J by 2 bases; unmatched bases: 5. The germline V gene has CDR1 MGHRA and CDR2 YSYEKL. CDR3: CASSELQGTNEKLFF. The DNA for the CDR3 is TGCGCCAGCAGCGAACTACAGGGGACTAATGAAAAACTGTTTTTT.

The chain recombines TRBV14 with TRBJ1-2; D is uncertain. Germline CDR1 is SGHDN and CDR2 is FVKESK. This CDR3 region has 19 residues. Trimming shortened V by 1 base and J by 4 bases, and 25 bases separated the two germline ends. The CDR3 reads CASSQGPAADPREPYGYTF. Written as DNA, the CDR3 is TGTGCCAGCAGCCAAGGGCCTGCGGCGGACCCCCGGGAACCCTATGGCTACACCTTC.

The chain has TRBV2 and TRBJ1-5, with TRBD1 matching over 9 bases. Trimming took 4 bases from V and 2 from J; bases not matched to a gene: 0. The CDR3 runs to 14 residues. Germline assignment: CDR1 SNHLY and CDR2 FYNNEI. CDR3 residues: CASSGDRGNQPQHF. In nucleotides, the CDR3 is TGTGCCAGCAGTGGGGACAGGGGCAATCAGCCCCAGCATTTT.

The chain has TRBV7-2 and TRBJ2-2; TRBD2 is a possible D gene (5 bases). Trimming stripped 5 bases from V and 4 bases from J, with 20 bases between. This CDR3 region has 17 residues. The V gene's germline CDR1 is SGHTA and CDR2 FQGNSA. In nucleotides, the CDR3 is TGTGCCAGCAGCACAGCTCGGACGGGATCGAGCACCGGGGAGCTGTTTTTT. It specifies CASSTARTGSSTGELFF.

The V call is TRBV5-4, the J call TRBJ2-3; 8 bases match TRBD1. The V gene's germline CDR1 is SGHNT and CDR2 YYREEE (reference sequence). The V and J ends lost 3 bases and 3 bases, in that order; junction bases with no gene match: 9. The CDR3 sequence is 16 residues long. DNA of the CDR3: TGTGCCAGCAGCTATGGACAGGGAGGTGATACAGATACGCAGTATTTT. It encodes CASSYGQGGDTDTQYF.

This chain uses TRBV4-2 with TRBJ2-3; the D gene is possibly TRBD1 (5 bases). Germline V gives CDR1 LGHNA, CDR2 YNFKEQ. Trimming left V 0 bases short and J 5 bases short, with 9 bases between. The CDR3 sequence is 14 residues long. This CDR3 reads CASSQDWGLDTQYF. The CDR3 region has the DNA TGTGCCAGCAGCCAAGATTGGGGCCTAGATACGCAGTATTTT.

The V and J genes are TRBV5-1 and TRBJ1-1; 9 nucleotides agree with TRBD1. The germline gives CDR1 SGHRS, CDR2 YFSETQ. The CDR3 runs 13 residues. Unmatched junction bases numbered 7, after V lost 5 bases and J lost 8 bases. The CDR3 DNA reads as TGCGCCAGCAGTCGGGGTGGGACAGGGGAAGCTTTCTTT. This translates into CASSRGGTGEAFF.

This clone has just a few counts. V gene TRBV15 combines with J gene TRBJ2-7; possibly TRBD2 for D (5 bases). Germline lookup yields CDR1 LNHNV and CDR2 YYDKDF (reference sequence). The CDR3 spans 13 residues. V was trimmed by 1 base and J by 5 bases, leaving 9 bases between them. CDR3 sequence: CATSRVEDHEQYF. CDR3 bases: TGTGCCACCAGCAGAGTGGAGGACCACGAGCAGTACTTC.